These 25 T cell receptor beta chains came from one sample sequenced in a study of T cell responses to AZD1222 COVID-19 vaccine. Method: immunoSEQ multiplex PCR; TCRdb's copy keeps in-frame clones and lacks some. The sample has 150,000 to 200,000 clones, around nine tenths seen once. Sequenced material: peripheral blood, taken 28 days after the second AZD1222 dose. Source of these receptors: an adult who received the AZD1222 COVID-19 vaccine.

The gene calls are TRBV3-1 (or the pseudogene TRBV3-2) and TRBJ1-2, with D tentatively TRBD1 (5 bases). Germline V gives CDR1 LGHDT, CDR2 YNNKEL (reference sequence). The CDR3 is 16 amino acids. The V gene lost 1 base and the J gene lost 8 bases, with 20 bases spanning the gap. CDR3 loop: CASSQAGGRVPFGYTF. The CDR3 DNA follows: TGTGCCAGCAGCCAAGCAGGAGGCAGGGTCCCCTTCGGCTACACCTTC.

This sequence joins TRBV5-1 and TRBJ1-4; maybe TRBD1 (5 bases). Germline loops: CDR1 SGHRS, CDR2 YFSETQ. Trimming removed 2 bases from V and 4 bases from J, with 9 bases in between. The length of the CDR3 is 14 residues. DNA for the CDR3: TGCGCCAGCAGCTTCGACAGCCGTAATGAAAAACTGTTTTTT. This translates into CASSFDSRNEKLFF.

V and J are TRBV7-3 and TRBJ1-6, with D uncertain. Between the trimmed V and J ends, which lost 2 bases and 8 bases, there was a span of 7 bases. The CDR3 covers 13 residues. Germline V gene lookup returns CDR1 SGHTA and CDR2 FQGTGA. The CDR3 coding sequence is TGTGCCAGCAGCTTAGGGCAGCATTCACCCCTCCACTTT. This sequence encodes CASSLGQHSPLHF.

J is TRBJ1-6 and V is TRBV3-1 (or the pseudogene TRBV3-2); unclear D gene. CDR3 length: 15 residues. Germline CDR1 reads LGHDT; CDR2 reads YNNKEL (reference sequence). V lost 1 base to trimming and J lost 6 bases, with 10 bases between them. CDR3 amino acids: CASSQALLGNSPLHF. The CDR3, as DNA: TGTGCCAGCAGCCAAGCTCTCCTTGGTAATTCACCCCTCCACTTT.

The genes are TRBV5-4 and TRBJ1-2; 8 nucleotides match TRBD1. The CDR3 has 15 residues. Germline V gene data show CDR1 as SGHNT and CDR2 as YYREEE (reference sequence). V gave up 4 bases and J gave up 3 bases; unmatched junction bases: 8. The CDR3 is CASSTPEQGDYGYTF. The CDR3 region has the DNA TGTGCCAGCAGCACCCCAGAACAGGGGGACTATGGCTACACCTTC.

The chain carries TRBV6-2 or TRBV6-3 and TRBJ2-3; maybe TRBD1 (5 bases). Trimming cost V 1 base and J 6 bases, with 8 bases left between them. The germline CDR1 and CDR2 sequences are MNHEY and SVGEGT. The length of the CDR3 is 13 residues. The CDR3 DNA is TGTGCCAGCAGTTACTTTAGGGGTGATACGCAGTATTTT. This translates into CASSYFRGDTQYF.

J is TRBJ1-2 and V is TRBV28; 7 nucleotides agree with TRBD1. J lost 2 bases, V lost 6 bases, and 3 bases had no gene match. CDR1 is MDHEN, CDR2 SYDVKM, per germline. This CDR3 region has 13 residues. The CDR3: CASSLGQNYGYTF. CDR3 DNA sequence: TGTGCCAGCAGCCTGGGACAGAACTATGGCTACACCTTC.

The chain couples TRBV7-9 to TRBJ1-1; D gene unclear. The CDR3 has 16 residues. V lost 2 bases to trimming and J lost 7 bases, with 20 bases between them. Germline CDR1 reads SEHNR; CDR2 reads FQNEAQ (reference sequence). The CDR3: CASSLPLTRPEIEAFF. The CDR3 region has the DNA TGTGCCAGCAGCTTACCCCTAACTCGGCCCGAAATTGAAGCTTTCTTT.

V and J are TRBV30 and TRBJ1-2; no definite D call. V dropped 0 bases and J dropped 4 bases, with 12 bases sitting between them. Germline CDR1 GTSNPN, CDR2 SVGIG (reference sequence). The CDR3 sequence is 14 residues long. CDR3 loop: CAWSVSIQSYGYTF. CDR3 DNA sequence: TGTGCCTGGAGTGTATCGATACAATCCTATGGCTACACCTTC. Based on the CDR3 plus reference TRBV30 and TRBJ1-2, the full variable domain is SQTIHQWPATLVQPVGSPLSLECTVEGTSNPNLYWYRQAAGRGLQLLFYSVGIGQISSEVPQNLSASRPQDRQFILSSKKLLLSDSGFYLCAWSVSIQSYGYTFGSGTRLTVV.

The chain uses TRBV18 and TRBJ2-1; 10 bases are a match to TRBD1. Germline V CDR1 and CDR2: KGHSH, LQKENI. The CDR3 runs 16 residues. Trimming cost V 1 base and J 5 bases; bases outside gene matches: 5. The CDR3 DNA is TGTGCCAGCTCACCACGGGGACAGGGGTCTAACAATGAGCAGTTCTTC. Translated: CASSPRGQGSNNEQFF. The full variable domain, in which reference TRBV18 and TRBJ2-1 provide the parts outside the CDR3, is NAGVMQNPRHLVRRRGQEARLRCSPMKGHSHVYWYRQLPEEGLKFMVYLQKENIIDESGMPKERFSAEFPKEGPSILRIQQVVRGDSAAYFCASSPRGQGSNNEQFFGPGTRLTVL.

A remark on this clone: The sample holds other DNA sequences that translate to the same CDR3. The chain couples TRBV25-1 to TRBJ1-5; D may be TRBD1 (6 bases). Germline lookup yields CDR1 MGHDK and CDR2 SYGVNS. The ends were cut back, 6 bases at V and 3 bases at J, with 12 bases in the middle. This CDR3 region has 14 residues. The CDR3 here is CASRETGFNQPQHF. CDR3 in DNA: TGTGCCAGCAGGGAGACAGGATTCAATCAGCCCCAGCATTTT. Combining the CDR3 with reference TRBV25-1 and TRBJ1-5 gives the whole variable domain EADIYQTPRYLVIGTGKKITLECSQTMGHDKMYWYQQDPGMELHLIHYSYGVNSTEKGDLSSESTVSRIRTEHFPLTLESARPSHTSQYLCASRETGFNQPQHFGDGTRLSIL.

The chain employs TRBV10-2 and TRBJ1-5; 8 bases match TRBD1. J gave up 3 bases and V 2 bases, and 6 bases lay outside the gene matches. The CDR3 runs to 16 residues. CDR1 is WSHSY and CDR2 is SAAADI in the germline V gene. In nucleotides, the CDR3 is TGCGCCAGCAGTGAGGGACAGGGTGTCGACAATCAGCCCCAGCATTTT. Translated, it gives CASSEGQGVDNQPQHF.

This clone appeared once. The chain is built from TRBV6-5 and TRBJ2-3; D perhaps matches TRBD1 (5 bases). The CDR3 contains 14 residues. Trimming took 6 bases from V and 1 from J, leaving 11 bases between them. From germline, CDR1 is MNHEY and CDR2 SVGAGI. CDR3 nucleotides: TGTGCCAGCAGCCGAAGGGGTGGCACAGATACGCAGTATTTT. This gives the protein CASSRRGGTDTQYF.

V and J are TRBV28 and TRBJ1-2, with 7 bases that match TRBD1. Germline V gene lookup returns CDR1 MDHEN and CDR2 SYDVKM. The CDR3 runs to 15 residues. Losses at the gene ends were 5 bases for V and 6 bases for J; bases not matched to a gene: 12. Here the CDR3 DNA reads TGTGCCAGCAGTCCCGTCGACAGGGATGAGGATGGCTACACCTTC. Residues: CASSPVDRDEDGYTF.

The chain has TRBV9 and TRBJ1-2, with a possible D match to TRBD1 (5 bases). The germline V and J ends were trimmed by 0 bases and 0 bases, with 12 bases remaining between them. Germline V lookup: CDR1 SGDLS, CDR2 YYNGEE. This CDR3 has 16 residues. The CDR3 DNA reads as TGTGCCAGCAGCGTAGCTAGTCCAGGGTCTAACTATGGCTACACCTTC. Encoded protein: CASSVASPGSNYGYTF.

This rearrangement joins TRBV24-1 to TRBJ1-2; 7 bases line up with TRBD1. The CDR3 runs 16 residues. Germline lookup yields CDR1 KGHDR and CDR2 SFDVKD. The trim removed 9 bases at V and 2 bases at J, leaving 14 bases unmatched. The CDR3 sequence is CATLRLPGQTNYGYTF. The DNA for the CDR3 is TGTGCCACCCTAAGATTGCCGGGACAGACAAACTATGGCTACACCTTC.

The CDR3 loop reads CSARKNQPQHF. In nucleotides, the CDR3 is TGCAGTGCTAGAAAGAATCAGCCCCAGCATTTT. This rearrangement joins TRBV20-1 to TRBJ1-5; D uncertain. Trimming removed 2 bases at V and 4 bases at J, with 3 bases between. CDR1 and CDR2 from the germline V gene are DFQATT and SNEGSKA (reference sequence). This CDR3 spans 11 amino acids.

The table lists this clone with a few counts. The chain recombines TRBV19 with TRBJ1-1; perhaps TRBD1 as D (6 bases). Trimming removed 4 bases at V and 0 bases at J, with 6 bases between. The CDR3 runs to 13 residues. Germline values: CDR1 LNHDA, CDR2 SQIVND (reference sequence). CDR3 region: CASSRTVNTEAFF. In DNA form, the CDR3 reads TGTGCCAGTAGTAGGACAGTGAACACTGAAGCTTTCTTT.

CDR3 DNA: TGTGCCAGCAGCTCAAGAGGGGTGTGGGATGGCTACACCTTC. Protein: CASSSRGVWDGYTF. The chain recombines TRBV5-4 with TRBJ1-2; D might be TRBD1 (5 bases). CDR3 size: 14 residues. Trimming pared 3 bases from V and 6 bases from J, leaving 15 bases between. Germline CDR1 is SGHNT and CDR2 is YYREEE (reference sequence).

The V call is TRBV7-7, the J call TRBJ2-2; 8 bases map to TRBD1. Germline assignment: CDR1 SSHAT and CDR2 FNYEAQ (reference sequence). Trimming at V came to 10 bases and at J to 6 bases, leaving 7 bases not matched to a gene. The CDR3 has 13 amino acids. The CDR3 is CATPTGEAGELFF. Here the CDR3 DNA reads TGTGCCACCCCGACAGGGGAGGCCGGGGAGCTGTTTTTT.

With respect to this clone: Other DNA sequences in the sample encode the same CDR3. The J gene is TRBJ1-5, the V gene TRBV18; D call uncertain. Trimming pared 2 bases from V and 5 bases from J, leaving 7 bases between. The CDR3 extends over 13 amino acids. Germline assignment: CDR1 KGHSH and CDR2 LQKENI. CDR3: CASSPGRDQPQHF. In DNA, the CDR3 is TGTGCCAGCTCACCAGGGAGGGATCAGCCCCAGCATTTT.

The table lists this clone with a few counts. The CDR3 loop reads CSVAGGGQPQHF. CDR3 sequence (DNA): TGCAGCGTTGCAGGGGGCGGTCAGCCCCAGCATTTT. The genes are TRBV29-1 and TRBJ1-5, with 8 positions matching TRBD1. The ends lost 4 bases at V and 6 bases at J; junction bases unmatched: 2. Germline V gene lookup returns CDR1 SQVTM and CDR2 ANQGSEA. This CDR3 is 12 amino acids long.

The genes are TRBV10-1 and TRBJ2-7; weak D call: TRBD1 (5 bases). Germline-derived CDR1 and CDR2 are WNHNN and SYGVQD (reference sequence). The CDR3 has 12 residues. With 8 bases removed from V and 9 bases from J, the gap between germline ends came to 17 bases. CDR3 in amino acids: CASPSGSNVQYF. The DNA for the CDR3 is TGCGCCAGCCCATCAGGGTCTAACGTGCAGTACTTC.

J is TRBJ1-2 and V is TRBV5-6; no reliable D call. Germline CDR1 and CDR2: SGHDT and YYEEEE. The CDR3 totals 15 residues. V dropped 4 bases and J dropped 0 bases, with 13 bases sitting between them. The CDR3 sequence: CASSPNTGANYGYTF. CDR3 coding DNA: TGTGCCAGCAGCCCCAACACGGGAGCTAACTATGGCTACACCTTC. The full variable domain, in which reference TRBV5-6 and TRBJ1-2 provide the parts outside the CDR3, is DAGVTQSPTHLIKTRGQQVTLRCSPKSGHDTVSWYQQALGQGPQFIFQYYEEEERQRGNFPDRFSGHQFPNYSSELNVNALLLGDSALYLCASSPNTGANYGYTFGSGTRLTVV.

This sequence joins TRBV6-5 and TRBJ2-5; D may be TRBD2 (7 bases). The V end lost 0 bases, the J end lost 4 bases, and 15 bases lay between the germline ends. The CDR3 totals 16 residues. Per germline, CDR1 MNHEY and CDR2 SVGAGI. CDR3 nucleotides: TGTGCCAGCAGTTACTCCATCGGGGGGCGGTCAGAGACCCAGTACTTC. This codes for CASSYSIGGRSETQYF.